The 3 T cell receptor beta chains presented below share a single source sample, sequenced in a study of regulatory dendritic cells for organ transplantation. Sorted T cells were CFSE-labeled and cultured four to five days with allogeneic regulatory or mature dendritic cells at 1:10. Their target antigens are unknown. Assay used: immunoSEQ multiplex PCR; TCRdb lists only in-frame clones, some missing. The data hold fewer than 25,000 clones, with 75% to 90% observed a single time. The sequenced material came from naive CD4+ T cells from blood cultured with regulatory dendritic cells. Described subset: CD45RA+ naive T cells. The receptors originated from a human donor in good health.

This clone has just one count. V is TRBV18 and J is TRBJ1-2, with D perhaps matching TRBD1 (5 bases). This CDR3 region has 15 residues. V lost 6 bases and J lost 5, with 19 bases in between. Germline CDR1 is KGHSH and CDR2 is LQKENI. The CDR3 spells CASSENAGPDYGYTF. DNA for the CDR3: TGTGCCAGCTCGGAAAATGCAGGGCCTGATTATGGCTACACCTTC.

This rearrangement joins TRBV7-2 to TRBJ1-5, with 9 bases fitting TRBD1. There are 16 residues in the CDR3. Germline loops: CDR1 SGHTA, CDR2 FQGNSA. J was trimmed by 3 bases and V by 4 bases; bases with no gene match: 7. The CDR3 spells CASSYTGGQINQPQHF. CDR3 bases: TGTGCCAGCAGCTACACAGGGGGCCAGATCAATCAGCCCCAGCATTTT.

The chain's CDR3 is CASTERPNTEAFF. CDR3 in DNA: TGTGCCAGTACGGAGCGGCCGAACACTGAAGCTTTCTTT. The V gene is TRBV19, the J gene TRBJ1-1; D uncertain. Trimming left V 7 bases short and J 1 base short, with 10 bases between. Looked up from germline, CDR1 is LNHDA and CDR2 is SQIVND (reference sequence). This CDR3 region has 13 residues.